This T cell receptor (beta chain) was retrieved from a study of human T cells and chemical hapten exposure. This CDR3 spans 15 amino acids. V was pared by 0 bases and J by 2 bases, with 11 bases between. Germline CDR1 SGDLS, CDR2 YYNGEE. Described time point: healthy volunteer bleed at 2 weeks. Extraction yielded total RNA from whole blood (unfractionated). TCRdb re-called the RACE reads through MiXCR, storing one row per CDR3 protein. Of about 130,000 distinct CDR3 sequences in the sample, around 8.2% are singletons; the top ten hold 1.5% to 2%. The receptor was isolated from a male donor in good health. Some clones in this sample may be carry-over from other donors' samples. The chain joins TRBV9 to TRBJ1-1; the D is unclear. The sequencing sample was made of whole blood. The chain's CDR3 is CASSVVDRGNTEAFF. As DNA, the CDR3 is TGTGCCAGCAGCGTAGTAGACCGAGGAAACACTGAAGCTTTCTTT.